This T cell receptor beta chain is from a study of blood T cell repertoires in COVID-19. Background on the study: In each case, the material was cDNA or gDNA derived from T cells, B-cell-depleted T cells, or PBMCs.

Germline CDR1 LGHDT, CDR2 YNNKEL (reference sequence). Between the trimmed V and J ends, which lost 5 bases and 7 bases, there was a span of 20 bases. CDR3 length: 16 residues. Produced via immunoSEQ multiplex PCR; TCRdb's table is partial and in-frame only. The table has approximately 200,000 clones, 75% to 90% seen once. Recovery among Cohort 3 donors was established by two negative PCRs, clearance, or symptom resolution. The genes are TRBV3-1 (or the pseudogene TRBV3-2) and TRBJ2-2, with D possibly matching TRBD2 (6 bases). This TCR derives from a man aged 35 to 55 who had recovered from COVID-19. Specimen: PBMCs or T cells enriched from blood (not recorded which). CDR3 nucleotide sequence: TGTGCCAGCAGCTTCAAGACTAGTGAGGGTGTCGGGGAGCTGTTTTTT. Translated, it gives CASSFKTSEGVGELFF.